This TCR beta chain is drawn from a study of cytomegalovirus exposure and HLA in healthy donors. After removal of 0 bases from V and 6 bases from J, the junction contained 7 bases not matched to a gene. Germline V gene sequence: CDR1 SEHNR, CDR2 FQNEAQ (reference sequence). The CDR3 totals 16 residues. TCRdb keeps only in-frame clones here, not all; method: immunoSEQ multiplex PCR. Of 85,000 to 95,000 clones in the sample, around 96% were seen once. The sequence derives from a man aged 18 to 35 in good health and CMV-seronegative. Sequenced: PBMCs. This chain uses TRBV7-9 with TRBJ1-5; 8 bases agree with TRBD1. The CDR3 sequence: CASSLATGQGGQPQHF. CDR3 DNA: TGTGCCAGCAGCTTAGCGACAGGACAGGGTGGTCAGCCCCAGCATTTT.